The 21 T cell receptor beta chains reported below all come from one sample, sequenced in a study of blood T cell repertoires in COVID-19. TCRdb's table, derived via immunoSEQ multiplex PCR, lists solely in-frame clones and lacks some. The data hold just over 95,000 clones, with 82% observed a single time. Specimen: peripheral blood. Source of these receptors: an elderly man with acute or convalescent COVID-19.

The chain uses TRBV5-1 and TRBJ2-3, with D hard to call. Germline V lookup: CDR1 SGHRS, CDR2 YFSETQ. The CDR3 loop spans 17 amino acids. Deletions cut 3 bases from V and 1 base from J, with 18 bases between. This CDR3 reads CASSSTAGLRGTDTQYF. CDR3 DNA: TGCGCCAGCAGCTCTACCGCCGGGTTACGAGGCACAGATACGCAGTATTTT.

J is TRBJ2-1 and V is TRBV27; TRBD2 agrees at 11 bases. CDR3 length equals 16 residues. Trimming at V came to 7 bases and at J to 8 bases, leaving 13 bases not matched to a gene. Germline V gives CDR1 MNHEY, CDR2 SMNVEV (reference sequence). This CDR3 reads CASTLLFSGGAYEQFF. The DNA of the CDR3 is TGTGCCAGCACCCTCCTATTTAGCGGGGGGGCCTATGAGCAGTTCTTC.

This chain connects TRBV6-5 to TRBJ1-5; 7 bases line up with TRBD1. Unmatched junction bases numbered 10, after V lost 6 bases and J lost 5 bases. The CDR3 length is 15 residues. Germline V gene lookup returns CDR1 MNHEY and CDR2 SVGAGI. The CDR3 DNA is TGTGCCAGCAGCCCGCGGCGACAGGGTTATCAGCCCCAGCATTTT. Residues: CASSPRRQGYQPQHF.

The CDR3 nucleotides are TGTGCCTCCCCGGACAGGCTGGCCGGGGAGCTGTTTTTT. Translated, it gives CASPDRLAGELFF. The rearrangement joins TRBV30 to TRBJ2-2, with TRBD1 identical over 7 bases. With V trimmed by 7 bases and J by 6 bases, 8 bases remained unmatched. Germline V gene lookup returns CDR1 GTSNPN and CDR2 SVGIG (reference sequence). The CDR3 spans 13 residues. The full variable domain, completed using reference TRBV30 and TRBJ2-2, is SQTIHQWPATLVQPVGSPLSLECTVEGTSNPNLYWYRQAAGRGLQLLFYSVGIGQISSEVPQNLSASRPQDRQFILSSKKLLLSDSGFYLCASPDRLAGELFFGEGSRLTVL.

The rearrangement uses TRBV5-1 and TRBJ2-2; 10 bases are shared with TRBD2. CDR3 length equals 18 residues. Germline V gene lookup returns CDR1 SGHRS and CDR2 YFSETQ. With 1 base clipped from V and 2 bases from J, the junction kept 8 bases outside the gene matches. CDR3 loop: CASSLRAGGPGNTGELFF. As DNA, the CDR3 is TGCGCCAGCAGCTTGAGAGCGGGAGGGCCCGGTAACACCGGGGAGCTGTTTTTT.

The chain joins TRBV7-2 to TRBJ2-5; TRBD1 might be the D (6 bases). This CDR3 has 15 amino acids. CDR1 and CDR2 (germline): SGHTA, FQGNSA. V shed 5 bases and J shed 4 bases, with 17 bases lying between them. The CDR3 protein is CASSIWGRGAETQYF. CDR3 nucleotide sequence: TGTGCCAGCAGCATTTGGGGCAGGGGAGCAGAGACCCAGTACTTC.

V gene TRBV14 combines with J gene TRBJ2-3, with D perhaps TRBD2 (6 bases). From germline, CDR1 is SGHDN and CDR2 FVKESK. V was pared by 4 bases and J by 1 base, with 15 bases between. This CDR3 has 16 amino acids. The CDR3 protein is CASSPLGGAGTDTQYF. CDR3 DNA: TGTGCCAGCAGCCCACTGGGGGGAGCAGGCACAGATACGCAGTATTTT. Filled out from reference TRBV14 and TRBJ2-3, the complete variable domain reads EAGVTQFPSHSVIEKGQTVTLRCDPISGHDNLYWYRRVMGKEIKFLLHFVKESKQDESGMPNNRFLAERTGGTYSTLKVQPAELEDSGVYFCASSPLGGAGTDTQYFGPGTRLTVL.

The chain recombines TRBV29-1 with TRBJ2-7; D is ambiguous. This CDR3 spans 13 amino acids. Germline-derived CDR1 and CDR2 are SQVTM and ANQGSEA. The V end lost 3 bases, the J end lost 2 bases, and 11 bases lay between the germline ends. DNA for the CDR3: TGCAGCGTTGAGTACAGATACACCTACGAGCAGTACTTC. Protein product: CSVEYRYTYEQYF.

V and J are TRBV14 and TRBJ1-2; D is perhaps TRBD1 (5 bases). This CDR3 is 16 amino acids long. V lost 5 bases and J lost 2, with 18 bases in between. Germline-derived CDR1 and CDR2 are SGHDN and FVKESK. The DNA of the CDR3 is TGTGCCAGCAGCTATCGGGCAGGGAGGATAAACTATGGCTACACCTTC. The encoded protein is CASSYRAGRINYGYTF. The entire variable domain, with the rest obtained from reference TRBV14 and TRBJ1-2, is as follows: EAGVTQFPSHSVIEKGQTVTLRCDPISGHDNLYWYRRVMGKEIKFLLHFVKESKQDESGMPNNRFLAERTGGTYSTLKVQPAELEDSGVYFCASSYRAGRINYGYTFGSGTRLTVV.

The chain combines TRBV19 with TRBJ2-5; TRBD1 matches at 8 bases. The CDR3 is 14 amino acids. The J segment lost 4 bases and the V segment lost 6 bases, leaving 7 bases of the junction unmatched. Per germline, CDR1 LNHDA and CDR2 SQIVND (reference sequence). CDR3 region: CASRDRGAGETQYF. The DNA for the CDR3 is TGTGCCAGTAGAGACAGGGGAGCAGGAGAGACCCAGTACTTC.

The V gene is TRBV6-5, the J gene TRBJ2-1; TRBD2 matches at 10 bases. The CDR3 covers 15 residues. Trimming took 7 bases from V and 1 from J; bases not matched to a gene: 4. Looked up from germline, CDR1 is MNHEY and CDR2 is SVGAGI. The CDR3 DNA reads as TGTGCCAGCATACTAGCGGGGCCTTCCTACAATGAGCAGTTCTTC. Translated, it gives CASILAGPSYNEQFF.

The J gene is TRBJ1-1, the V gene TRBV19; D not certain. The germline V gene has CDR1 LNHDA and CDR2 SQIVND (reference sequence). The CDR3 has 14 amino acids. V gave up 6 bases and J gave up 1 base, with 12 bases separating them. CDR3 residues: CASRPGPTNTEAFF. The CDR3 DNA follows: TGTGCCAGTAGGCCGGGTCCTACGAACACTGAAGCTTTCTTT.

This chain uses TRBV5-1 with TRBJ2-1; 7 bases are a match to TRBD2. The CDR3 runs 15 residues. V trimming: 3 bases; J trimming: 5 bases; junction bases outside the gene matches: 8. Germline CDR1 is SGHRS and CDR2 is YFSETQ. This CDR3 reads CASSSTGGGDNEQFF. The CDR3 bases are TGCGCCAGCAGCTCGACCGGGGGAGGGGACAATGAGCAGTTCTTC.

The chain links TRBV25-1 to TRBJ2-3; D is uncertain. There are 11 residues in the CDR3. V lost 6 bases to trimming and J lost 2 bases, with 3 bases between them. CDR1 is MGHDK, CDR2 SYGVNS, per germline. DNA of the CDR3: TGTGCCAGCAGAGCCACAGATACGCAGTATTTT. Translated, it gives CASRATDTQYF.

This clone was counted a few times. The J gene is TRBJ2-5, the V gene TRBV7-6, with 10 bases aligning to TRBD2. From germline, CDR1 is SGHVS and CDR2 FNYEAQ. The CDR3 contains 16 residues. V gave up 5 bases and J gave up 2 bases; unmatched junction bases: 8. CDR3 DNA: TGTGCCAGCAGCCCCAAGCGGGGGGGCCCGCAAGAGACCCAGTACTTC. It codes for CASSPKRGGPQETQYF.

The genes are TRBV19 and TRBJ2-1; 8 bases match TRBD1. This CDR3 region has 12 residues. The V gene end was trimmed by 4 bases and the J gene end by 7 bases; junction bases not matched to a gene: 0. Germline-derived CDR1 and CDR2 are LNHDA and SQIVND (reference sequence). The CDR3 DNA follows: TGTGCCAGTAGTAACAGGGGGAATGAGCAGTTCTTC. Encoded protein: CASSNRGNEQFF.

V is TRBV18 and J is TRBJ1-5; the match to TRBD1 covers 8 bases. The length of the CDR3 is 16 residues. Germline-derived CDR1 and CDR2 are KGHSH and LQKENI. V shed 4 bases, J shed 8 bases, and the junction held 13 bases outside the gene matches. The CDR3 DNA reads TGTGCCAGCTCACGATCCACAGGGGGTGGTCCAGAGCCCCAGCATTTT. As protein: CASSRSTGGGPEPQHF.

The chain employs TRBV6-5 and TRBJ1-5, with D perhaps TRBD1 (5 bases). The CDR3 totals 14 residues. V lost 5 bases, J lost 0 bases, and 8 bases lay in between. Looked up from germline, CDR1 is MNHEY and CDR2 is SVGAGI. CDR3: CASSTDSSNQPQHF. DNA for the CDR3: TGTGCCAGCAGTACCGACAGTAGCAATCAGCCCCAGCATTTT.

The chain joins TRBV2 to TRBJ1-2; 7 nucleotides agree with TRBD1. The CDR3 runs to 14 residues. Germline V gene sequence: CDR1 SNHLY, CDR2 FYNNEI. With 4 bases clipped from V and 4 bases from J, the junction kept 6 bases outside the gene matches. Here the CDR3 reads CASSVEGASYGYTF. The CDR3 DNA reads TGTGCCAGCAGTGTGGAGGGGGCAAGCTATGGCTACACCTTC.

The chain uses TRBV2 and TRBJ2-1; 9 nucleotides align to TRBD2. Germline loops: CDR1 SNHLY, CDR2 FYNNEI. V dropped 8 bases and J dropped 4; count of bases not matched to a gene: 3. The CDR3 sequence is 13 residues long. The CDR3 nucleotides are TGTGCCAGCGGAGCGGGGGGTTACAATGAGCAGTTCTTC. Its protein product is CASGAGGYNEQFF.

This clone occurred a few times. CDR3 residues: CAWRAGLVVDEQYF. Written as DNA, the CDR3 is TGTGCCTGGAGAGCCGGTCTGGTGGTTGACGAGCAGTACTTC. This chain uses TRBV30 with TRBJ2-7; no clear D. Germline assignment: CDR1 GTSNPN and CDR2 SVGIG (reference sequence). Trimming removed 3 bases from V and 5 bases from J, with 17 bases in between. The CDR3 covers 14 residues.